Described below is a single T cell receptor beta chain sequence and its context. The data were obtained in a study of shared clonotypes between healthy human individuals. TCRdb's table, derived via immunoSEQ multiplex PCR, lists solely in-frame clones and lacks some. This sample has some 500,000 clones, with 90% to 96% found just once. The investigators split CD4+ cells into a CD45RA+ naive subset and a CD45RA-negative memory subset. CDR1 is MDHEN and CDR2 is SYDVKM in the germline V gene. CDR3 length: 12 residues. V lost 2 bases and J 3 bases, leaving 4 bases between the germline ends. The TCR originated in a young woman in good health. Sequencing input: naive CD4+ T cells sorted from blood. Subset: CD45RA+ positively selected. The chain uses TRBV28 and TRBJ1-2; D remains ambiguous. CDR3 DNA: TGTGCCAGCAGTTTACCCGACTATGGCTACACCTTC. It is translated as CASSLPDYGYTF.